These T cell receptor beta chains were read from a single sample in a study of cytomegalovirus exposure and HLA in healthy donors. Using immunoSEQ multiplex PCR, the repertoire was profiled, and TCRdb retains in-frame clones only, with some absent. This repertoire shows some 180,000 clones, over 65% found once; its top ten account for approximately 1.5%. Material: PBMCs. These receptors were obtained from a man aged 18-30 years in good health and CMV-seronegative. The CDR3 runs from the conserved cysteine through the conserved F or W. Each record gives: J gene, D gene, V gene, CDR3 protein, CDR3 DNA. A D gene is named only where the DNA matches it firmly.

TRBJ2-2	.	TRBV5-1	CASSLASGELFF	TGCGCCAGCAGCTTGGCCAGCGGGGAGCTGTTTTTT
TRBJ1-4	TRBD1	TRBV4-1	CASSQVPGQGTATNEKLFF	TGCGCCAGCAGCCAAGTCCCGGGACAGGGAACTGCAACTAATGAAAAACTGTTTTTT
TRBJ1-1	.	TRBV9	CASSVREGEAFF	TGTGCCAGCAGCGTTCGGGAGGGAGAAGCTTTCTTT
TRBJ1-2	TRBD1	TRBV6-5	CASSSQDRGYGYTF	TGTGCCAGCAGTTCACAGGACAGGGGCTATGGCTACACCTTC
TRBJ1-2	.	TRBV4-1	CASSQPGTRGYTF	TGCGCCAGCAGCCAACCCGGTACTCGTGGCTACACCTTC
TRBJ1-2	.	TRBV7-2	CASSPQGGYGYTF	TGTGCCAGCAGCCCACAGGGCGGCTATGGCTACACCTTC
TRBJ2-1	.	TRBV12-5	CASGLVIRQRNEQFF	TGTGCTAGTGGTTTGGTAATCAGACAGCGTAATGAGCAGTTCTTC
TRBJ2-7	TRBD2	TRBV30	CAWSGGGSSFDEQYF	TGTGCCTGGAGTGGCGGGGGATCATCTTTCGACGAGCAGTACTTC
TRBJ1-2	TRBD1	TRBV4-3	CASSLNRGSYGYTF	TGCGCCAGCAGCCTAAACAGGGGTAGCTATGGCTACACCTTC
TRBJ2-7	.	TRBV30	CAWSAGYHEQYF	TGTGCCTGGAGTGCAGGGTACCACGAGCAGTACTTC
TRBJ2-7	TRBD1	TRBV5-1	CASSGAPGDRGLEQYF	TGCGCCAGCAGCGGGGCGCCCGGGGACAGGGGCCTGGAGCAGTACTTC
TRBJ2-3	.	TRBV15	CATSRDRQLTDTQYF	TGTGCCACCAGCAGAGACAGACAGCTCACAGATACGCAGTATTTT
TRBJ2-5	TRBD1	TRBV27	CASSLTGGGLETQYF	TGTGCCAGCAGTTTAACAGGGGGAGGTTTGGAGACCCAGTACTTC